The T cell receptor (beta chain) described here comes from a study of T-cell reconstitution after alpha-beta-depleted transplantation in children. The germline CDR1 and CDR2 sequences are LGHDT and YNNKEL (reference sequence). This CDR3 is 18 amino acids long. V shed 0 bases and J 6 bases; nucleotides not matched to a gene: 11. The TCRbeta library incorporated unique molecular identifiers. Each CDR3 protein gets one entry after TCRdb re-called the PCR reads with MiXCR. The table includes under 85,000 distinct CDR3 sequences, around 18% detected once. Here the sequenced sample was PBMCs, mostly from graft donor cells, taken 360 days after TCRalphabeta/CD19-depleted stem cell transplant. V is TRBV3-1 and J is TRBJ2-1; 10 nucleotides agree with TRBD2. The TCR comes from a male patient aged 2-10 years who had a stem cell transplant for acute lymphoblastic leukemia, so the T cells may come from the graft donor. CDR3 in DNA: TGTGCCAGCAGCCAAGAGTTTCTAGCGGGAGTTTTTGGCAATGAGCAGTTCTTC. Translating gives CASSQEFLAGVFGNEQFF.